This paragraph covers one TCR beta chain sequence. Its cognate antigen is unknown. The data were obtained in a study of cytomegalovirus exposure and HLA in healthy donors. Study-level points and caveats: It was only CMV serostatus that was available as immune exposure information. There was a cluster of highly shared sequence variants that was likely a sequencing artifact. Researchers reported that a few CMV-associated chains were confirmed in vitro as CMV antigen-specific.

The PCR had 60 Vbeta and 13 Jbeta primers. Profiling relied on immunoSEQ multiplex PCR, and the TCRdb table lists in-frame clones only, not all of them. The sample has roughly 180,000 clones, around 80% seen once; the top ten hold approximately 1.5%. The CDR3 loop spans 15 amino acids. Looked up from germline, CDR1 is SGHVS and CDR2 is FQNEAQ. V was clipped by 6 bases and J by 1 base, with 15 bases between them. Sequenced input: PBMCs. The clonotype originates from a woman under 40 in good health and CMV-seropositive. The V gene is TRBV7-8, the J gene TRBJ1-1, with TRBD1 as a possible D gene (5 bases). The CDR3 here is CASSTVGGENTEAFF. CDR3 DNA: TGTGCCAGCAGTACCGTTGGGGGGGAGAACACTGAAGCTTTCTTT.